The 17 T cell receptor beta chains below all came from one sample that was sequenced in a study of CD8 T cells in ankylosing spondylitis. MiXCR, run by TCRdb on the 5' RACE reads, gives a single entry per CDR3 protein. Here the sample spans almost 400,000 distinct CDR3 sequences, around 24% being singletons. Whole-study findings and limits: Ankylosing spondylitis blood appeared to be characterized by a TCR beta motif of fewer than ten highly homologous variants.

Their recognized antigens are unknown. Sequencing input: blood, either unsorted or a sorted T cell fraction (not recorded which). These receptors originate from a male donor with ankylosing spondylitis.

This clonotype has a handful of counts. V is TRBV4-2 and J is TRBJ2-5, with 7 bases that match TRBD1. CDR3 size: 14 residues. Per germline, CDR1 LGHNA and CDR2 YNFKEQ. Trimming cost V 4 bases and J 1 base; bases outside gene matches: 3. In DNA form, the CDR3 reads TGTGCCAGCAGCCCGGGACAGCGCCAAGAGACCCAGTACTTC. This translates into CASSPGQRQETQYF.

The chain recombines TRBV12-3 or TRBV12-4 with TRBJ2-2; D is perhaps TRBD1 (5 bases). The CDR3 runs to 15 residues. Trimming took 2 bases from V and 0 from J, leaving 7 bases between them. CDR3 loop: CASSLWGSNTGELFF. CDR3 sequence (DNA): TGTGCCAGCAGTTTATGGGGCTCGAACACCGGGGAGCTGTTTTTT.

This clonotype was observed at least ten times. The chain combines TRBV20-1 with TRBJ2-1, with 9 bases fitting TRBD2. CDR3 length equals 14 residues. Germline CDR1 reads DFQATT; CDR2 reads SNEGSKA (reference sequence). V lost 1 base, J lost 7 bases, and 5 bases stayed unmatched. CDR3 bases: TGCAGTGCTAGAGTTACTAGCGGGCGAAATGAGCAGTTCTTC. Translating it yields CSARVTSGRNEQFF.

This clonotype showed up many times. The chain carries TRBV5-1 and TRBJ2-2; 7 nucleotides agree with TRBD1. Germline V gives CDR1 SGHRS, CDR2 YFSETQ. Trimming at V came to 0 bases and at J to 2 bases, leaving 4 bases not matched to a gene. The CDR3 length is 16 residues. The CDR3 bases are TGCGCCAGCAGCTTGGAAGGACAGGCCAACACCGGGGAGCTGTTTTTT. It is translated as CASSLEGQANTGELFF. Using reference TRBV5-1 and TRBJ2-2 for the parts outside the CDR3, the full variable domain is KAGVTQTPRYLIKTRGQQVTLSCSPISGHRSVSWYQQTPGQGLQFLFEYFSETQRNKGNFPGRFSGRQFSNSRSEMNVSTLELGDSALYLCASSLEGQANTGELFFGEGSRLTVL.

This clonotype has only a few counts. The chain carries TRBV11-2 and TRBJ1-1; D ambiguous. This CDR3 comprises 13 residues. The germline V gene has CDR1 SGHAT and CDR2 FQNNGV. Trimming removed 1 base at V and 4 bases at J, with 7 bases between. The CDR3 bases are TGTGCCAGCAGCTTAGTGCTGTCCACTGAAGCTTTCTTT. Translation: CASSLVLSTEAFF.

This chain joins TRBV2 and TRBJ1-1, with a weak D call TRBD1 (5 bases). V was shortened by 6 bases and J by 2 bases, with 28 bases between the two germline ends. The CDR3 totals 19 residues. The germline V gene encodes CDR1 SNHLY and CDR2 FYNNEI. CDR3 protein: CASRLNHETPQVSNTEAFF. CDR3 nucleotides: TGTGCCAGCAGGCTCAACCACGAGACCCCACAGGTTTCAAACACTGAAGCTTTCTTT.

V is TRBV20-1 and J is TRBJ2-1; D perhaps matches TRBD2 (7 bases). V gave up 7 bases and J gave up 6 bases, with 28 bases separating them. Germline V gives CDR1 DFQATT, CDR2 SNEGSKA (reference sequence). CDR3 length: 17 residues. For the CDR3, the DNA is TGCAGTGTTACAGGGTTACGAGGGAGGGCCCCTCTCAATGAGCAGTTCTTC. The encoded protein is CSVTGLRGRAPLNEQFF.

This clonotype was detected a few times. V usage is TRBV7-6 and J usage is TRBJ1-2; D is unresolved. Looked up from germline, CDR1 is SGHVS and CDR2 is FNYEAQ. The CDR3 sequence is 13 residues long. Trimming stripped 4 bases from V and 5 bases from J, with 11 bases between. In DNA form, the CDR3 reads TGTGCCAGCAGCTCGCGTCCCCCATATGGCTACACCTTC. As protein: CASSSRPPYGYTF.

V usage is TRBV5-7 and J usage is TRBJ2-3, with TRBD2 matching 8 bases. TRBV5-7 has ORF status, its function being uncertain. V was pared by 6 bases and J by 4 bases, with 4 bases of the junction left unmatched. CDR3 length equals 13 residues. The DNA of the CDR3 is TGTGCCAGCAACAGCGGGAGTTCAGATACGCAGTATTTT. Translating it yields CASNSGSSDTQYF.

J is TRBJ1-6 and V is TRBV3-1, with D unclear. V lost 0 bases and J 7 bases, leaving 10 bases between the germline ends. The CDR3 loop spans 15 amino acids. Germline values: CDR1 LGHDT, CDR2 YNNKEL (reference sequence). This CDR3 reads CASSQEGGWNSPLHF. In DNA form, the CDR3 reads TGTGCCAGCAGCCAAGAAGGAGGGTGGAATTCACCCCTCCACTTT. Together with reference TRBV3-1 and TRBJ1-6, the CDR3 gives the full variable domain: DTAVSQTPKYLVTQMGNDKSIKCEQNLGHDTMYWYKQDSKKFLKIMFSYNNKELIINETVPNRFSPKSPDKAHLNLHINSLELGDSAVYFCASSQEGGWNSPLHFGNGTRLTVT.

The CDR3 DNA is TGCAGCGCCCGACAGTTAGAAGGAAACACCATATATTTT. Protein product: CSARQLEGNTIYF. This chain connects TRBV29-1 to TRBJ1-3; D is perhaps TRBD1 (5 bases). The germline CDR1 and CDR2 sequences are SQVTM and ANQGSEA. The CDR3 consists of 13 residues. V lost 7 bases, J lost 4 bases, and 14 bases lay in between.

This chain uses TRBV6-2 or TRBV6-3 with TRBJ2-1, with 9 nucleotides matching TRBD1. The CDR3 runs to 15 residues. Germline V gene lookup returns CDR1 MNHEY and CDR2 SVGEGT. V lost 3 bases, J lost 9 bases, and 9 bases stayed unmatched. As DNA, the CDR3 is TGTGCCAGCAGTTATCCGGAGGACAGGGGAGGTGAGCAGTTCTTC. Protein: CASSYPEDRGGEQFF.

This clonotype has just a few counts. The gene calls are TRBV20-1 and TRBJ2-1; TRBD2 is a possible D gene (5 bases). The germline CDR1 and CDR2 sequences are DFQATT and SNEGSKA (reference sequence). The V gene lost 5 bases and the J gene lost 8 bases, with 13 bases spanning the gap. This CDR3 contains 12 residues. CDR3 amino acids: CSAALAGDEQFF. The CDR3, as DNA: TGCAGTGCTGCTTTAGCCGGGGATGAGCAGTTCTTC.

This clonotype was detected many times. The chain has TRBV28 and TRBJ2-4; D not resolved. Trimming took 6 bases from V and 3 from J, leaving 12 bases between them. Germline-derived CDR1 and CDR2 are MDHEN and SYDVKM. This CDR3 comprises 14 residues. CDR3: CASSLTGNKNIQYF. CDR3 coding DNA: TGTGCCAGCAGCTTAACTGGGAACAAAAACATTCAGTACTTC.

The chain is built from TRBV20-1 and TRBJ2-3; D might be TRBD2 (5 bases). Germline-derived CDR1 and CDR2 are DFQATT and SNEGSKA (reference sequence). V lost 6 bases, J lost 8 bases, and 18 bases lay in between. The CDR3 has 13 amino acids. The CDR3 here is CSATKYRLATQYF. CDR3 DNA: TGCAGTGCCACCAAGTATAGGCTAGCTACGCAGTATTTT.

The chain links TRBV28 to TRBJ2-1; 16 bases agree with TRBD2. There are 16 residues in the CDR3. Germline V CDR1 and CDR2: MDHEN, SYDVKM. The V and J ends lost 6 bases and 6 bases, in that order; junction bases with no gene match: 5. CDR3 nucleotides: TGTGCCAGCAGGGGACTAGCGGGAGGGGGTGGCAATGAGCAGTTCTTC. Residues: CASRGLAGGGGNEQFF.

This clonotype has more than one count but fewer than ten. The CDR3 region is CASSFEGLSYYEQYF. CDR3 DNA: TGCGCCAGCAGCTTTGAGGGACTCTCCTACTACGAGCAGTACTTC. The rearrangement joins TRBV5-1 to TRBJ2-7, with D tentatively TRBD2 (6 bases). The CDR3 extends over 15 amino acids. Germline V gene sequence: CDR1 SGHRS, CDR2 YFSETQ. V was pared by 2 bases and J by 3 bases, with 15 bases between.